This T cell receptor (beta chain) stems from a study of cytomegalovirus exposure and HLA in healthy donors (dated by TCRdb to about 2017). Background on the whole study: An earlier analysis of roughly 570 of the donors reported about 280 Gb of sequence data and around 110 million unique TCR beta sequences obtained from roughly 170 million T cells. The study used immunosequencing to profile the T cell repertoires of about 670 subjects and linked those repertoires to cytomegalovirus serostatus. Both class I and class II loci were covered by HLA typing, at four-digit resolution. Among the roughly 400 genotyped donors, approximately 77% belonged to the genetic ancestry cluster associated with self-reported Caucasian donors. The number of donors typed differed by locus, with about 629-640 for A, B, C, DRB1 and DQB1, 522 for DQA1, approximately 570 for DPA1, and around 460 for DPB1. A later genetic analysis used genome-wide SNP genotypes for 398 of the 666 donors, treating that subset as a discovery cohort. In an earlier analysis of around 540 of the donors, high-throughput TCR beta sequencing was used to judge whether each TCR beta V gene segment behaved as functional or pseudogenic. A later analysis re-examined previously published TCR beta repertoires from 500 to 700 donors and added high-resolution HLA genotyping to investigate patterns of TCR occurrence. Rather than using new phenotypic data, the later analysis identified candidate immune exposures from TCR beta sequences and from how often those sequences occurred across donors. Among roughly 400 genotyped donors of the cohort, an average of around 240,000 unique TCR beta nucleotide sequences were sequenced per donor, 15% to 20% of them non-productive. The aim of the study was to test whether cataloging public T cell receptors could identify signatures of past pathogen exposure. A separate validation cohort of 100 to 150 different subjects was used in addition to the roughly 640-subject first cohort. Donor age, sex, ethnicity and CMV serostatus were collected together with the repertoire data. An early release that covered about 600 HLA-typed donors contained approximately 300 gigabases of sequencing data and approximately 85 million unique TCR sequences. All discovery cohort repertoires had been generated on a single sequencing platform. About five DR-DQ haplotypes were handled as single units for association and clustering because linkage in the cohort was strong. The study combined high-throughput TCR immunosequencing, statistical association of individual TCRs with disease status, and machine learning to predict cytomegalovirus infection status.

Spanning cysteine to phenylalanine, the CDR3 consists of 13 amino acids. The entry retains the CDR3 DNA only, 39 bases that are in frame from base 1. According to the germline V gene (reference sequence), CDR1 reads SEHNR and CDR2 reads FQNEAQ. V is cut by 6 bases and J by 9 bases, and the space between the germline ends is 15 bases. In total, roughly 670 healthy bone marrow donors made up the cohort. At the time of sampling, all cohort members were nominally healthy, though unrecorded immune exposures were likely present. The donor tested CMV seronegative and was one of the 352 seronegative cohort members. A peripheral blood sample was provided by each donor, and peripheral blood mononuclear cells were used for TCR beta sequencing. The Qiagen DNeasy Blood Extraction Kit was used to extract genomic DNA from the blood cell samples. A few counts support this clone. Its antigen has not been determined. Within one base of it there is no much larger clone, and no base qualities were kept.

Receptors were amplified or captured by the immunoSEQ multiplex PCR assay. For the multiplex PCR, a mixture combining 60 forward primers for TCR Vbeta segments and 13 reverse primers for TCR Jbeta segments was used. A multiplex PCR assay on genomic DNA amplified the CDR3 region of rearranged TCR beta genes. The Illumina HiSeq System was used to sequence the amplified TCR beta libraries as 87-base-pair reads. Per the authors' processing: In a later analysis, approximately 74 million unique TCR beta chains were counted across the approximately 640 repertoires, and some 10 million of these chains were shared by at least two donors. Raw reads were error-corrected and collapsed into unique sequences with a nearest-neighbor algorithm that merged closely related sequences to remove PCR and sequencing errors. V, D and J gene segments were assigned by aligning CDR3 sequences to IMGT reference sequences. Each retained sequence needed at least a six-nucleotide match to both a V gene segment and a J gene segment. Rearrangements were classified as productive when the CDR3 lacked stop codons and remained in frame with V and J, and all other rearrangements were classified as non-productive. CDR3 was defined by IMGT convention, running from the second conserved V-encoded cysteine to the conserved J-encoded phenylalanine. In an earlier analysis of 500 to 650 of the donors, sequences lacking an unambiguous match to a single V gene segment were excluded. In an earlier analysis of 587 of the donors, V segments were called functional above 56.7% productive rearrangements and were called segregating when the between-donor standard deviation exceeded 5%. To diagnose cytomegalovirus status from the catalog of TCR beta chain sequences, a statistical classification framework was built. V and J gene assignment, in a later analysis, came from comparing TCR nucleotide sequences with IMGT/GENE-DB human TR gene sequences. Using the TCRdist pipeline, a later analysis assigned CDR3 sequences along with most-parsimonious VDJ recombination scenarios. In a later analysis, each TCR beta chain was defined by its CDR3 amino acid sequence together with its V-gene family, and reads lacking a unique V-gene family were excluded. A later analysis removed several hundred highly shared, low-generation-probability nucleotide sequences to deal with suspected cross-contamination and a sequencing artifact. In a later analysis, a clonal expansion index was calculated for each public chain from normalized within-repertoire ranks of inferred template counts. A later analysis computed generation probabilities with a VDJ recombination model fitted to out-of-frame rearrangements, and checked the results against IGoR. In a later analysis, hypergeometric tests were used to score TCR-TCR, TCR-HLA and TCR-CMV co-occurrence, with a repertoire-size bias correction applied to TCR pairs. False discovery rates were estimated in a later analysis by permuting HLA or CMV assignments 20 times. In a later analysis, co-occurring TCRs were grouped using DBSCAN, and TCRdist sequence similarity was added for clustering within HLA-allele-positive subsets. Repertoires with fewer than 30,000 or more than 120,000 public chains were left out of co-occurrence clustering, as were four to six repertoires with anomalous nucleotide sharing. Imported from immuneACCESS, the table was reduced by TCRdb to in-frame sequences with V and J called. These copies leave out some clones; in studies compared against another copy, an unresolved V gene accounts for under half, and the cause of the remainder is not known. V, J and clone size derive from that table, while D and trimming were established from the DNA sequence. This sample gives around 110,000 clones in total; roughly 9% of them show up just once. Of the sample, approximately 3% is held by the ten largest clones.

Study-level results and caveats: According to a later analysis, most CMV-associated TCR beta chains appeared to be HLA-restricted, and the HLA associations seemed to be driven largely by CMV exposure. Most TCR sequences were seen in very few donors, while some public TCRs were found in many individuals. Some IMGT-functional V segments, including TRBV6-2 and TRBV6-3, could not be told apart with the 87-base-pair reads, so those segments were excluded. The classifier was reported to diagnose cytomegalovirus status with high specificity and sensitivity in both the original cohort and the validation cohort. Correlated functional status among segregating V segments might reflect linkage disequilibrium, but an unknown experimental factor could not be ruled out. In a later analysis, HLA-associated TCR beta chains showed more clonal expansion and lower generation probabilities than non-associated chains that were equally common. Roughly uniform sequencing depth across donors was assumed in presence/absence analyses, although this assumption may not hold. The study listed over 150 TCR beta chains as associated with cytomegalovirus. A later analysis associated approximately 17,000 TCR beta sequences with specific HLA alleles at a false discovery rate of 0.05. In a later analysis, several top co-occurrence clusters were reported to appear linked to parvovirus B19, influenza, CMV and Epstein-Barr virus. The authors suggested that the approach could potentially be generalized to other disease states and immunological phenotypes. A group of highly shared sequence variants was considered likely to be a technical artifact of the sequencing pipeline. A later genetic analysis associated a missense DCLRE1C variant with V-gene and J-gene trimming of TCR beta chains, and an independent cohort replicated the association. According to a later genetic analysis, donors in an Asian-associated ancestry cluster had fewer N-insertions in productive TCRs than the approximately 690-donor mean. In an earlier analysis of around 600 of the donors, most TCR beta V segments were observed in productive rearrangements about 87% or about 30% of the time, broadly matching IMGT annotations. Because HLA typing was unavailable for some donors at each locus, only the typed subset was used in association tests. In vitro tests confirmed that a few of the cytomegalovirus-associated TCR beta chains recognize cytomegalovirus antigens. The only immune exposure information available for the cohort was CMV serostatus. Because counts were too low, 15 to 20 rarely observed V segments, including chromosome 9 orphons, were excluded from the earlier analysis of several hundred of the donors. In a later analysis, TCR association rates were found to vary across HLA loci, with the most associated TCRs seen for DRB1 alleles and the fewest for HLA-C alleles. Only TCR beta chains were sequenced in this cohort, and the absence of alpha or paired-chain data limited detectable features. Strong co-occurrence of HLA alleles, especially DR and DQ, made assigning TCR associations to individual alleles difficult. A further reported finding was that TCR beta sequences accurately predicted the HLA-A and HLA-B alleles for most subjects in the first cohort.

The source is a young man in good health and CMV-seronegative. The sample comprised PBMCs. The chain is assembled from TRBV7-9 and TRBJ2-4; the D gene is perhaps TRBD2, from 5 matching bases. In nucleotide form, the sequence is TGTGCCAGCAGAACAGCGGCTTTGGGCATTCAGTACTTC. This sequence encodes CASRTAALGIQYF.